This T cell receptor (beta chain) was sequenced during a study of T-cell memory formation after mild COVID-19. Study-level findings and limits: Proof of SARS-CoV-2 specificity was absent for the second-wave clones that crested on day 37. Within pre-infection memory, some responding clones were found, suggesting cross-reactive memory joined. There was a balanced CD4/CD8 profile in clones contracting day 15 to 85, and later expanders leaned CD4+.

Note on this clonotype: Its antigen is not identified.

MiXCR was run by TCRdb on the 5' RACE reads, yielding one entry per CDR3 protein. The table lists some 210,000 distinct CDR3 sequences, more than 25% of them singletons. Trimming stripped 2 bases from V and 8 bases from J, with 6 bases between. There are 11 residues in the CDR3. CDR1 is ENHRY and CDR2 is SYGVKD in the germline V gene. The TCR was taken from an adult woman who had mild COVID-19 (a few samples of this study predate the infection). Cell type and time point are not known. Sequencing input: PBMCs or a T cell subset sorted from them (not recorded which). This chain connects TRBV10-3 to TRBJ1-2; the D is unclear. DNA for the CDR3: TGTGCCATCAGTGAGCTTATCGGCTACACCTTC. It translates to CAISELIGYTF.